This TCR beta chain was captured by sequencing in a study of blood T cell repertoires in COVID-19 (TCRdb year 2020). The study in broad terms: Collaborator samples came from the United States, Italy and Spain and covered acute and convalescent phases of COVID-19. The samples were drawn from two sources: the first 160 participants of the ongoing ImmuneRACE study, and some 1,300 subjects contributed by 6 global collaborators. Sample metadata almost always included a de-identified subject ID, COVID-19 status, age in years and sex. A freely available public database, intended as a resource for researchers studying the immune response to SARS-CoV-2, is where the repertoires were released. The material from the prospective study consisted of cDNA or gDNA derived from T cells, B-cell-depleted T cells, or PBMCs. Where HLA class I and class II types were available, the types were taken from metadata supplied by the sample provider, not from assay-based typing. The dataset comprised deeply sampled blood TCRbeta repertoires from subjects exposed to, actively infected with, or recovered from COVID-19. The paper as a whole reports these results and caveats: The amount of clinical and demographic metadata varied by source and participant and was provided uncurated.

From the cysteine up to the phenylalanine, the CDR3 has a length of 14 residues. The read is trimmed to its CDR3 DNA, 42 bases read in frame from base 1. CDR1 KGHSH and CDR2 LQKENI were looked up in the germline V gene. V and J are truncated by 8 bases and 4 bases respectively, leaving an intervening sequence of 12 bases. The collaborating institutions used their own protocols to collect whole blood in K2EDTA tubes. For TCRbeta analysis, collaborators shipped samples as frozen whole blood, isolated PBMCs, or DNA extracted from either of those sample types. TCRbeta CDR3 regions were amplified from genomic DNA using the immunoSEQ Assay, a bias-controlled multiplex PCR. The study's own analysis went as follows. The number of nucleated cells in each sample was estimated by amplification of reference gene primers within the assay. To quantify the absolute abundance of each unique TCRbeta CDR3 rearrangement, sequence reads were collapsed and filtered. Productive Simpson clonality was computed per sample as the square root of Simpson's diversity index over productive rearrangements. Imported from immuneACCESS, the table was reduced by TCRdb to in-frame sequences with V and J called. These copies leave out some clones; in studies compared against another copy, an unresolved V gene accounts for under half, and the cause of the remainder is not known. The V and J calls and clone size were taken over from that table, and D and trimming were inferred from the DNA. The sample profile shows more than 110,000 clones; roughly 86% of them were found once. Approximately 5.4% of the sample belongs to the ten largest clones.

Remarks on this clone: Its target antigen remains unknown. Nothing much larger sits one base from this clone, and base qualities are not available.

The source material was peripheral blood. The chain employs TRBV18 and TRBJ1-6, and the D gene may be TRBD1, 6 bases matching. This sequence was found in a human donor in a cohort sampled during active COVID-19. CDR3 reads: CASARDTYNSPLHF. Read as DNA, the sequence is TGTGCCAGCGCGAGGGACACTTATAATTCACCCCTCCACTTT.